This T cell receptor beta chain originates from a study of cytomegalovirus exposure and HLA in healthy donors. The CDR3 totals 13 residues. Germline V lookup: CDR1 SGHTA, CDR2 FQGTGA. V shed 1 base and J shed 4 bases, with 5 bases lying between them. The primer mix had 60 Vbeta and 13 Jbeta primers. Sequencing used immunoSEQ multiplex PCR; TCRdb keeps in-frame clones, though not all of them. The table lists fewer than 200,000 clones, less than 90% of them singletons. The clonotype originates from a man aged 25 to 40 in good health and CMV-seronegative. The chain joins TRBV7-3 to TRBJ2-1; D is undetermined. Sequenced input: PBMCs. CDR3 bases: TGTGCCAGCAGCTTAAACGAGTACAATGAGCAGTTCTTC. This translates into CASSLNEYNEQFF.